The 6 T cell receptor beta chains below all came from one sample that was sequenced in a study of CD4 and CD8 cells across lung adenocarcinoma regions (dated by TCRdb to the late 2010s). Library generation was performed with PCR. TCRdb lists the instrument as HiSeq X Ten. TCRdb reanalyzed the raw reads on its own, using fastp at Q25 for trimming and MiXCR for clone calling, and kept in-frame beta chains. Each CDR3 protein appears once, grouped with its most common genes and DNA. Present in this sample are over 3,500 distinct CDR3 sequences, around 64% of which were seen just once. The ten largest clones represent about 17% of the sample. Sequencing used CD8+ T cells from the margin of a lung tumor. The label giving this sample's cell subset or site can be read as: tumor margin region. Receptors originate from a female donor with lung adenocarcinoma. The CD4 and CD8 labels of this study may be unreliable.

In this sample, this clonotype turned up a few times. This rearrangement joins TRBV6-1 to TRBJ1-2, with D uncertain. V shed 2 bases and J shed 7 bases, with 11 bases lying between them. In germline, CDR1 is MNHNS, CDR2 SASEGT. The CDR3 consists of 13 residues. CDR3 sequence reads: CASSESINRGYTF. CDR3 nucleotides: TGTGCCAGCAGTGAAAGCATCAACCGTGGCTACACCTTC.

CDR3 in amino acids: CASSESIMGGGRRSEQFF. The CDR3 bases are TGCGCCAGCAGTGAGAGTATAATGGGAGGCGGGAGACGTAGTGAGCAGTTCTTC. The chain uses TRBV10-1 and TRBJ2-1; 7 positions agree with TRBD2. V gave up 2 bases and J gave up 9 bases; unmatched junction bases: 19. This CDR3 has 18 residues. CDR1 and CDR2 (germline): WNHNN, SYGVQD (reference sequence).

The rearrangement joins TRBV12-3 or TRBV12-4 to TRBJ2-1, with a weak D call TRBD2 (5 bases). Trimming removed 5 bases from V and 4 bases from J, with 12 bases in between. This CDR3 is 14 amino acids long. CDR3 region: CASSPPRGYNEQFF. Here the CDR3 DNA reads TGTGCCAGCAGTCCCCCTCGGGGATACAATGAGCAGTTCTTC.

V usage is TRBV6-1 and J usage is TRBJ2-3, with no clear D. The germline V gene encodes CDR1 MNHNS and CDR2 SASEGT. Trimming removed 6 bases at V and 0 bases at J, with 13 bases between. The CDR3 contains 15 residues. The CDR3 nucleotides read TGTGCCAGCAGCGACACGCCGGCTAGCACAGATACGCAGTATTTT. Its translation is CASSDTPASTDTQYF.

The J gene is TRBJ2-1, the V gene TRBV6-1; D is ambiguous. Trimming cost V 2 bases and J 8 bases, with 13 bases left between them. The CDR3 extends over 14 amino acids. From germline, CDR1 is MNHNS and CDR2 SASEGT. The CDR3 here is CASSELGNPDEQFF. In nucleotides, the CDR3 is TGTGCCAGCAGTGAATTGGGGAACCCCGATGAGCAGTTCTTC.

This CDR3 is CASSEAWDSSYEQYF. In DNA form, the CDR3 reads TGTGCCAGCAGTGAAGCATGGGACAGCTCCTACGAGCAGTACTTC. The chain uses TRBV6-1 and TRBJ2-7, with 7 bases aligning to TRBD1. The germline V gene encodes CDR1 MNHNS and CDR2 SASEGT. Trimming at V came to 0 bases and at J to 0 bases, leaving 2 bases not matched to a gene. The CDR3 spans 15 residues.